The 8 T cell receptor beta chains presented below share a single source sample, sequenced in a study of T-cell reconstitution after alpha-beta-depleted transplantation in children. Construction of the TCRbeta library involved unique molecular identifiers. TCRdb redid the calling of the PCR reads with MiXCR, one entry per CDR3 protein. The sample contains under 450,000 distinct CDR3 sequences, 10% to 15% of which appear only once. The sequenced sample was PBMCs, obtained from the stem cell graft. The receptor source for this set is a human donor who donated a stem cell graft to a child with Fanconi anemia.

The table lists this clonotype with a few counts. The chain uses TRBV18 and TRBJ2-3; D remains unclear. V dropped 1 base and J dropped 0 bases, with 8 bases sitting between them. CDR3 length equals 15 residues. The germline CDR1 and CDR2 sequences are KGHSH and LQKENI. In DNA, the CDR3 is TGTGCCAGCTCACCACAACCAGAAAGCACAGATACGCAGTATTTT. It encodes CASSPQPESTDTQYF. Full variable domain (remainder filled in from reference TRBV18 and TRBJ2-3): NAGVMQNPRHLVRRRGQEARLRCSPMKGHSHVYWYRQLPEEGLKFMVYLQKENIIDESGMPKERFSAEFPKEGPSILRIQQVVRGDSAAYFCASSPQPESTDTQYFGPGTRLTVL.

This clonotype has more than one count but fewer than ten. V and J are TRBV20-1 and TRBJ1-1, with D perhaps matching TRBD1 (6 bases). The germline V gene has CDR1 DFQATT and CDR2 SNEGSKA (reference sequence). V was clipped by 6 bases and J by 6 bases, with 11 bases between them. The CDR3 is 11 amino acids. CDR3 amino acids: CSAKGVAEAFF. CDR3 sequence (DNA): TGCAGTGCCAAGGGGGTGGCTGAAGCTTTCTTT.

This clonotype has more than one count but fewer than ten. The rearrangement links TRBV30 to TRBJ2-1; no clear D gene. CDR1 is GTSNPN and CDR2 is SVGIG in the germline V gene (reference sequence). V was pared by 0 bases and J by 5 bases, with 8 bases between. CDR3 length equals 13 residues. DNA of the CDR3: TGTGCCTGGAGTGTACACAGCCACAATGAGCAGTTCTTC. This gives the protein CAWSVHSHNEQFF.

The V and J genes are TRBV2 and TRBJ2-3; the match to TRBD2 covers 9 bases. The CDR3 is 14 amino acids. V lost 7 bases, J lost 2 bases, and 4 bases stayed unmatched. Looked up from germline, CDR1 is SNHLY and CDR2 is FYNNEI. DNA of the CDR3: TGTGCCAGCAATGCGGGGGGGTCCACAGATACGCAGTATTTT. Translating gives CASNAGGSTDTQYF. Supplemented by reference TRBV2 and TRBJ2-3, the full variable domain reads EPEVTQTPSHQVTQMGQEVILRCVPISNHLYFYWYRQILGQKVEFLVSFYNNEISEKSEIFDDQFSVERPDGSNFTLKIRSTKLEDSAMYFCASNAGGSTDTQYFGPGTRLTVL.

J is TRBJ1-1 and V is TRBV7-9, with 9 nucleotides matching TRBD1. The germline V gene has CDR1 SEHNR and CDR2 FQNEAQ (reference sequence). This CDR3 has 16 residues. The junction had 6 bases not matched to a gene; V was cut back by 4 bases and J by 0 bases. The CDR3 here is CASSYPGQGMNTEAFF. Written as DNA, the CDR3 is TGTGCCAGCAGCTACCCGGGACAGGGAATGAACACTGAAGCTTTCTTT. Variable domain in full (rest from reference TRBV7-9 and TRBJ1-1): DTGVSQNPRHKITKRGQNVTFRCDPISEHNRLYWYRQTLGQGPEFLTYFQNEAQLEKSRLLSDRFSAERPKGSFSTLEIQRTEQGDSAMYLCASSYPGQGMNTEAFFGQGTRLTVV.

The chain is built from TRBV19 and TRBJ2-2; D possibly corresponds to TRBD2 (5 bases). The germline V and J ends were trimmed by 2 bases and 1 base, with 5 bases remaining between them. There are 14 residues in the CDR3. Germline V gene sequence: CDR1 LNHDA, CDR2 SQIVND (reference sequence). For the CDR3, the DNA is TGTGCCAGTAGTATACGGGGGAACACCGGGGAGCTGTTTTTT. Translation gives CASSIRGNTGELFF.

The CDR3 bases are TGTGCCATCAGTGTAGGGGGAGGTGAGCAGTTCTTC. Its protein product is CAISVGGGEQFF. This rearrangement joins TRBV10-3 to TRBJ2-1; the D gene could be TRBD1 or TRBD2 (6 bases each). Germline lookup yields CDR1 ENHRY and CDR2 SYGVKD. Between the trimmed V and J ends, which lost 4 bases and 9 bases, there was a span of 10 bases. There are 12 residues in the CDR3.

Ten or more counts support this clonotype. The rearrangement links TRBV27 to TRBJ1-6; 11 positions match TRBD1. J lost 11 bases, V lost 4 bases, and 4 bases had no gene match. Looked up from germline, CDR1 is MNHEY and CDR2 is SMNVEV (reference sequence). There are 14 residues in the CDR3. The CDR3 DNA follows: TGTGCCAGCAGTTGGGACAGGGGGATGGCACCCCTCCACTTT. It translates to CASSWDRGMAPLHF.